This T cell receptor (beta chain) emerged from a study of blood T cell repertoires in COVID-19. About the study: COVID-19 samples collected from the United States, Italy and Spain covered acute and convalescent phases. PBMCs, B-cell-depleted T cells, or T cells were the source of the cDNA or gDNA that made up the material.

As processed by the authors: Amplified reference gene primers provided the basis for estimating nucleated cell counts. Profiling relied on immunoSEQ multiplex PCR, and the TCRdb table lists in-frame clones only, not all of them. From that table come the V and J calls and clone size; the DNA was used to work out D and trimming. The sample holds roughly 350,000 clones, around 87% seen once. The germline V gene encodes CDR1 SGHDN and CDR2 FVKESK. Trimming shortened V by 3 bases and J by 4 bases, and 12 bases separated the two germline ends. CDR3 length: 14 residues. The chain has TRBV14 and TRBJ1-1, with D possibly being TRBD1 (6 bases). This receptor was obtained from a woman aged 50 to 65 with COVID-19, enrolled during active disease. Sequencing used peripheral blood. The CDR3 DNA is TGTGCCAGCAGCCACGGGGGGCCGGGCACTGAAGCTTTCTTT. It yields the protein CASSHGGPGTEAFF.